A single sample is the source of the 9 T cell receptor beta chains below, sequenced in a study of T cell responses to AZD1222 COVID-19 vaccine. Libraries were prepared by immunoSEQ multiplex PCR; TCRdb keeps only in-frame clonotypes and omits some of them. The sample includes 65,000 to 80,000 clones, roughly 90% of them seen just once. Source: peripheral blood, taken on day 0 of AZD1222 vaccination. These receptors were taken from an adult in good health.

The chain is built from TRBV18 and TRBJ2-7; 9 nucleotides agree with TRBD1. The CDR3 contains 14 residues. CDR1 is KGHSH, CDR2 LQKENI, per germline. The V gene end was trimmed by 2 bases and the J gene end by 2 bases; junction bases not matched to a gene: 1. CDR3 residues: CASSPGTGTYEQYF. CDR3 nucleotide sequence: TGTGCCAGCTCACCAGGGACAGGGACCTACGAGCAGTACTTC.

The rearrangement joins TRBV7-8 to TRBJ1-5; 8 bases agree with TRBD1. The V gene end was trimmed by 4 bases and the J gene end by 5 bases; junction bases not matched to a gene: 4. Germline lookup yields CDR1 SGHVS and CDR2 FQNEAQ. This CDR3 is built from 14 residues. The CDR3 DNA reads as TGTGCCAGCAGCTCGGACAGGGTCGATCAGCCCCAGCATTTT. This encodes CASSSDRVDQPQHF.

The chain links TRBV5-6 to TRBJ1-2; 7 bases line up with TRBD1. The CDR3 runs to 14 residues. J gave up 4 bases and V 3 bases, and 6 bases lay outside the gene matches. Germline V gene data show CDR1 as SGHDT and CDR2 as YYEEEE. The CDR3 sequence is CASSSLQGTYGYTF. CDR3 DNA: TGTGCCAGCAGCTCACTACAGGGGACCTATGGCTACACCTTC.

This chain uses TRBV12-3 or TRBV12-4 with TRBJ2-7, with D unresolved. Trimming pared 2 bases from V and 2 bases from J, leaving 7 bases between. CDR3 size: 13 residues. CDR3 loop: CASSLKATYEQYF. The DNA for the CDR3 is TGTGCCAGCAGTTTAAAGGCAACCTACGAGCAGTACTTC.

J is TRBJ1-6 and V is TRBV5-1, with D tentatively TRBD1 (5 bases). Trimming shortened V by 0 bases and J by 8 bases, and 9 bases separated the two germline ends. CDR3 length: 14 residues. CDR1 is SGHRS and CDR2 is YFSETQ in the germline V gene. In DNA, the CDR3 is TGCGCCAGCAGCTTGGAGGGGTTAGATTCACCCCTCCACTTT. It specifies CASSLEGLDSPLHF.

The chain uses TRBV2 and TRBJ1-1; D uncertain. The CDR3 has 14 amino acids. Trimming took 3 bases from V and 0 from J, leaving 8 bases between them. In germline, CDR1 is SNHLY, CDR2 FYNNEI. The CDR3 coding sequence is TGTGCCAGCAGTGACTTACAACTGAACACTGAAGCTTTCTTT. It yields the protein CASSDLQLNTEAFF.

In the case of this clone: An end of the junction differs from the germline gene, which may be a read error. V usage is TRBV11-3 and J usage is TRBJ1-1; no clear D. Germline V gives CDR1 SGHNT, CDR2 YENEEA. The CDR3 loop spans 14 amino acids. In DNA, the CDR3 is TGTGCCAGCAGCCTAGAAGGGAAGAACACTGAAGCTTTCTTT. It codes for CASSLEGKNTEAFF.

V and J are TRBV7-8 and TRBJ1-2, with TRBD1 matching over 12 bases. CDR1 and CDR2 (germline): SGHVS, FQNEAQ. After removal of 5 bases from V and 7 bases from J, the junction contained 5 bases not matched to a gene. The CDR3 sequence is 14 residues long. CDR3 sequence reads: CASSPGTGGFGYTF. For the CDR3, the DNA is TGTGCCAGCAGCCCCGGGACAGGGGGCTTTGGCTACACCTTC. The variable domain in full, with the rest retrieved from reference TRBV7-8 and TRBJ1-2, is GAGVSQSPRYKVAKRGQDVALRCDPISGHVSLFWYQQALGQGPEFLTYFQNEAQLDKSGLPSDRFFAERPEGSVSTLKIQRTQQEDSAVYLCASSPGTGGFGYTFGSGTRLTVV.

J is TRBJ2-4 and V is TRBV5-4; D unresolved. The CDR3 is 15 amino acids. Trimming left V 6 bases short and J 9 bases short, with 22 bases between. Germline V gene lookup returns CDR1 SGHNT and CDR2 YYREEE (reference sequence). The CDR3 DNA follows: TGTGCCAGCACCAACCCGACGGCCCCGTCAGGCATTCAGTACTTC. Its translation: CASTNPTAPSGIQYF. The full variable domain, completed using reference TRBV5-4 and TRBJ2-4, is ETGVTQSPTHLIKTRGQQVTLRCSSQSGHNTVSWYQQALGQGPQFIFQYYREEENGRGNFPPRFSGLQFPNYSSELNVNALELDDSALYLCASTNPTAPSGIQYFGAGTRLSVL.